The 21 T cell receptor beta chains given below trace back to one sample, sequenced in a study of shared clonotypes between healthy human individuals (dated by TCRdb to 2020 to 2022). CD8 naive samples were CD45RO-negative cells positively selected for CCR7, giving a CD45RA+CCR7+ population that excluded TemRA cells. To prepare the library, the immunoSEQ multiplex PCR assay was applied. As stored in TCRdb, this immuneACCESS dataset retains in-frame rearrangements with V and J assigned. A fraction of the clones does not appear; measured against another copy, unresolved V genes explain less than half of the discrepancy, and the remainder lacks a known reason. The sample records roughly 590,000 clones, about 95% of which are singletons. 0.085% to 0.11% of the sample is taken by the ten largest. The specimen was naive CD8+ T cells sorted from blood. Per the publication, the cell subset or site label means: CD45RA+CCR7+. These receptors all come from a woman between 25 and 40 years old in good health.

This chain uses TRBV5-1 with TRBJ2-2; 15 bases are shared with TRBD2. The CDR3 covers 18 residues. V was clipped by 3 bases and J by 7 bases; unmatched bases: 10. Germline CDR1 reads SGHRS; CDR2 reads YFSETQ. CDR3 loop: CASSSGLAGGPKDGELFF. The CDR3 DNA is TGCGCCAGCAGCTCAGGACTAGCGGGAGGGCCAAAGGACGGGGAGCTGTTTTTT.

The rearrangement links TRBV9 to TRBJ2-3; no firm D call. V was shortened by 4 bases and J by 0 bases, with 12 bases between the two germline ends. The CDR3 has 15 amino acids. The germline CDR1 and CDR2 sequences are SGDLS and YYNGEE. CDR3 protein: CASSPFPLSTDTQYF. The DNA of the CDR3 is TGTGCCAGCAGCCCCTTCCCCCTTAGCACAGATACGCAGTATTTT.

The chain couples TRBV11-2 to TRBJ2-2; 8 nucleotides agree with TRBD1. This CDR3 has 15 residues. Germline assignment: CDR1 SGHAT and CDR2 FQNNGV. V was clipped by 5 bases and J by 6 bases; unmatched bases: 8. CDR3 region: CASSSPGGLSGELFF. The CDR3 coding sequence is TGTGCCAGCAGCAGTCCAGGGGGCTTATCCGGGGAGCTGTTTTTT.

The chain has TRBV27 and TRBJ1-2; D is possibly TRBD1 (6 bases). V was clipped by 1 base and J by 4 bases, with 13 bases between them. The V gene's germline CDR1 is MNHEY and CDR2 SMNVEV (reference sequence). The length of the CDR3 is 15 residues. CDR3 sequence reads: CASSLFLGGVYGYTF. As DNA, the CDR3 is TGTGCCAGCAGTTTATTTCTCGGGGGCGTCTATGGCTACACCTTC.

The V and J genes are TRBV10-2 and TRBJ2-7; no clear D gene. The CDR3 spans 16 residues. From germline, CDR1 is WSHSY and CDR2 SAAADI. V was trimmed by 6 bases and J by 1 base, leaving 19 bases between them. The chain's CDR3 is CASSWTASPGSYEQYF. The DNA for the CDR3 is TGCGCCAGCAGCTGGACCGCCTCGCCCGGGTCCTACGAGCAGTACTTC.

The J gene is TRBJ2-6, the V gene TRBV14, with D hard to call. Trimming left V 0 bases short and J 2 bases short, with 8 bases between. Germline values: CDR1 SGHDN, CDR2 FVKESK. This CDR3 is built from 16 residues. The DNA for the CDR3 is TGTGCCAGCAGCCAAGATACTGGGACTGGGGCCAACGTCCTGACTTTC. As protein: CASSQDTGTGANVLTF.

This clone has more than one count but fewer than ten. The chain is built from TRBV30 and TRBJ1-1; the D gene is possibly TRBD1 (6 bases). Trimming cost V 4 bases and J 4 bases, with 10 bases left between them. The CDR3 is 12 amino acids. Looked up from germline, CDR1 is GTSNPN and CDR2 is SVGIG (reference sequence). The CDR3: CAWIGGFTEAFF. The CDR3 nucleotides are TGTGCCTGGATTGGGGGCTTCACTGAAGCTTTCTTT.

The chain employs TRBV15 and TRBJ2-1, with 8 nucleotides matching TRBD2. The CDR3 is 14 residues long. V lost 3 bases, J lost 6 bases, and 4 bases stayed unmatched. Germline V CDR1 and CDR2: LNHNV, YYDKDF (reference sequence). The DNA of the CDR3 is TGTGCCACCAGCAGCGGGAGGGGAGTCAATGAGCAGTTCTTC. Translated: CATSSGRGVNEQFF. Drawing the rest from reference TRBV15 and TRBJ2-1, the complete variable domain is DAMVIQNPRYQVTQFGKPVTLSCSQTLNHNVMYWYQQKSSQAPKLLFHYYDKDFNNEADTPDNFQSRRPNTSFCFLDIRSPGLGDTAMYLCATSSGRGVNEQFFGPGTRLTVL.

The chain recombines TRBV10-1 with TRBJ2-7, with D hard to call. Per the germline V gene, CDR1 is WNHNN and CDR2 is SYGVQD (reference sequence). CDR3 length: 13 residues. Trimming removed 3 bases from V and 6 bases from J, with 12 bases in between. DNA for the CDR3: TGCGCCAGCAGTGAAACAGCTCTGGGCGAGCAGTACTTC. Amino acid sequence: CASSETALGEQYF.

This clone was observed once. As DNA, the CDR3 is TGTGCCAGCAGCTCCGGACAGGTCTTGGGCACCGGGGAGCTGTTTTTT. Translated: CASSSGQVLGTGELFF. V usage is TRBV5-4 and J usage is TRBJ2-2; 7 bases line up with TRBD1. The CDR3 runs to 16 residues. Germline V gene data show CDR1 as SGHNT and CDR2 as YYREEE (reference sequence). V trimming: 3 bases; J trimming: 4 bases; junction bases outside the gene matches: 9. Filled out from reference TRBV5-4 and TRBJ2-2, the complete variable domain reads ETGVTQSPTHLIKTRGQQVTLRCSSQSGHNTVSWYQQALGQGPQFIFQYYREEENGRGNFPPRFSGLQFPNYSSELNVNALELDDSALYLCASSSGQVLGTGELFFGEGSRLTVL.

The chain couples TRBV13 to TRBJ1-2; 8 nucleotides match TRBD1. The ends lost 5 bases at V and 5 bases at J; junction bases unmatched: 4. This CDR3 is 13 amino acids long. The germline V gene has CDR1 PRHDT and CDR2 FYEKMQ (reference sequence). In nucleotides, the CDR3 is TGTGCCAGCAGCCTCGGGACAGGTTATGGCTACACCTTC. Translation gives CASSLGTGYGYTF.

This chain links TRBV6-6 with TRBJ1-1; D gene ambiguous. Deletions cut 2 bases from V and 1 base from J, with 8 bases between. Germline loops: CDR1 MNHNY, CDR2 SVGAGI (reference sequence). This CDR3 region has 14 residues. The CDR3 sequence is CASSYTEGNTEAFF. CDR3 in DNA: TGTGCCAGCAGTTACACCGAGGGGAACACTGAAGCTTTCTTT.

This chain connects TRBV5-4 to TRBJ1-2, with D possibly matching TRBD1 (6 bases). There are 15 residues in the CDR3. Trimming stripped 4 bases from V and 8 bases from J, with 21 bases between. Germline loops: CDR1 SGHNT, CDR2 YYREEE (reference sequence). The CDR3 loop reads CASSAKFGGQGGYTF. In nucleotides, the CDR3 is TGTGCCAGCAGCGCTAAATTCGGGGGGCAGGGAGGCTACACCTTC.

V and J are TRBV27 and TRBJ2-7, with 9 positions matching TRBD1. Losses at the gene ends were 3 bases for V and 0 bases for J; bases not matched to a gene: 3. The CDR3 is made up of 15 amino acids. Germline loops: CDR1 MNHEY, CDR2 SMNVEV (reference sequence). In DNA, the CDR3 is TGTGCCAGCAGTTTCGGGACAGGGAGCTCCTACGAGCAGTACTTC. Its protein is CASSFGTGSSYEQYF.

The V gene is TRBV28, the J gene TRBJ2-7, with TRBD2 matching 9 bases. This CDR3 has 14 residues. J gave up 3 bases and V 4 bases, and 4 bases lay outside the gene matches. Per the germline V gene, CDR1 is MDHEN and CDR2 is SYDVKM. CDR3 protein: CASSSSGEDYEQYF. In DNA, the CDR3 is TGTGCCAGCAGTTCTAGCGGGGAAGACTACGAGCAGTACTTC. The complete variable domain, with remaining parts taken from reference TRBV28 and TRBJ2-7, reads DVKVTQSSRYLVKRTGEKVFLECVQDMDHENMFWYRQDPGLGLRLIYFSYDVKMKEKGDIPEGYSVSREKKERFSLILESASTNQTSMYLCASSSSGEDYEQYFGPGTRLTVT.

The CDR3 spells CASSSRSESSYNEQFF. As DNA, the CDR3 is TGTGCCAGCAGCTCCCGTTCCGAAAGCTCCTACAATGAGCAGTTCTTC. The genes are TRBV7-9 and TRBJ2-1; no firm D call. Germline CDR1 SEHNR, CDR2 FQNEAQ (reference sequence). The CDR3 totals 16 residues. Trimming cost V 4 bases and J 0 bases, with 13 bases left between them.

The V call is TRBV4-1, the J call TRBJ2-3; D is possibly TRBD2 (5 bases). Germline CDR1 reads MGHRA; CDR2 reads YSYEKL. The V gene lost 4 bases and the J gene lost 7 bases, with 9 bases spanning the gap. The CDR3 runs to 12 residues. DNA for the CDR3: TGCGCCAGCAGCCTAGAGGGCCATACGCAGTATTTT. It codes for CASSLEGHTQYF.

This chain links TRBV28 with TRBJ1-2; D uncertain. This CDR3 region has 15 residues. CDR1 MDHEN and CDR2 SYDVKM come from the germline V gene. Trimming took off 2 bases at V and 0 bases at J, with 10 bases between the two ends. Here the CDR3 DNA reads TGTGCCAGCAGTTTAGGCCCGGATACTAACTATGGCTACACCTTC. It encodes CASSLGPDTNYGYTF.

CDR3 amino acids: CASSFYVGSNQPQHF. The CDR3 nucleotides read TGTGCCAGCAGTTTTTACGTGGGGAGCAATCAGCCCCAGCATTTT. This rearrangement joins TRBV28 to TRBJ1-5, with D uncertain. Trimming pared 3 bases from V and 1 base from J, leaving 10 bases between. The germline V gene has CDR1 MDHEN and CDR2 SYDVKM. The CDR3 has 15 amino acids.

V and J are TRBV28 and TRBJ2-2, with D possibly TRBD1 on 5 matching bases. With 7 bases removed from V and 3 bases from J, the gap between germline ends came to 12 bases. Germline V gives CDR1 MDHEN, CDR2 SYDVKM. The CDR3 length is 14 residues. CDR3 nucleotides: TGTGCCAGCACAATACAAGGGGACACCGGGGAGCTGTTTTTT. Its protein product is CASTIQGDTGELFF. Looking up the rest from reference TRBV28 and TRBJ2-2 gives the full variable domain: DVKVTQSSRYLVKRTGEKVFLECVQDMDHENMFWYRQDPGLGLRLIYFSYDVKMKEKGDIPEGYSVSREKKERFSLILESASTNQTSMYLCASTIQGDTGELFFGEGSRLTVL.

This rearrangement joins TRBV13 to TRBJ2-3; 11 nucleotides align to TRBD2. The CDR3 covers 15 residues. Per the germline V gene, CDR1 is PRHDT and CDR2 is FYEKMQ (reference sequence). V lost 4 bases and J lost 3; bases outside the gene matches: 3. CDR3 residues: CASSSGLAETDTQYF. CDR3 coding DNA: TGTGCCAGCAGCTCGGGACTAGCGGAAACAGATACGCAGTATTTT.